This passage covers 4 T cell receptor beta chains from one sample sequenced in a study of cytomegalovirus exposure and HLA in healthy donors. The PCR employed 60 Vbeta primers together with 13 Jbeta primers. The repertoire was sequenced with immunoSEQ multiplex PCR; TCRdb's copy has only in-frame clones and lacks some. This table holds 75,000 to 100,000 clones, around 73% found once. Input material: PBMCs. The source of these receptors is a man aged 35 to 55 in good health and CMV-seronegative.

This clone was detected once. V gene TRBV6-1 combines with J gene TRBJ2-1; TRBD1 agrees at 10 bases. The CDR3 is 15 amino acids. CDR1 is MNHNS, CDR2 SASEGT, per germline. V trimming: 7 bases; J trimming: 2 bases; junction bases outside the gene matches: 5. CDR3 loop: CASTPGQGTYNEQFF. In DNA, the CDR3 is TGTGCCAGCACCCCGGGACAGGGGACCTACAATGAGCAGTTCTTC.

The V call is TRBV25-1, the J call TRBJ2-7; weak D call: TRBD2 (6 bases). Germline-derived CDR1 and CDR2 are MGHDK and SYGVNS. The V end lost 2 bases, the J end lost 4 bases, and 15 bases lay between the germline ends. The CDR3 totals 15 residues. CDR3 amino acids: CASSENRLVGYEQYF. The DNA for the CDR3 is TGTGCCAGCAGTGAAAACCGACTAGTAGGTTACGAGCAGTACTTC.

In regard to this clone: Different DNA sequences within this sample yield the same CDR3. The chain links TRBV9 to TRBJ1-1; 11 bases line up with TRBD1. CDR1 and CDR2 (germline): SGDLS, YYNGEE. With V trimmed by 4 bases and J by 6 bases, 8 bases remained unmatched. The CDR3 totals 15 residues. The CDR3 spells CASSSNPGQGAEAFF. Here the CDR3 DNA reads TGTGCCAGCAGCTCCAATCCGGGACAGGGGGCTGAAGCTTTCTTT. Full variable domain (rest looked up from reference TRBV9 and TRBJ1-1): DSGVTQTPKHLITATGQRVTLRCSPRSGDLSVYWYQQSLDQGLQFLIQYYNGEERAKGNILERFSAQQFPDLHSELNLSSLELGDSALYFCASSSNPGQGAEAFFGQGTRLTVV.

J is TRBJ2-7 and V is TRBV6-5, with a tentative D call TRBD1 (5 bases). The CDR3 is 15 amino acids. Trimming removed 4 bases from V and 6 bases from J, with 19 bases in between. The germline CDR1 and CDR2 sequences are MNHEY and SVGAGI. The CDR3 here is CASSSLAGRLGEQYF. Here the CDR3 DNA reads TGTGCCAGCAGTTCCTTGGCAGGGCGGCTGGGCGAGCAGTACTTC.